This T cell receptor beta chain was obtained from a study of OX40 agonist ivuxolimab in advanced cancers. Study-level information: A mean age of approximately 58 years, range about 20 to 79, was recorded, and 70% to 85% were male.

This CDR3 comprises 14 residues. Trimming stripped 3 bases from V and 3 bases from J, with 9 bases between. CDR1 MNHEY and CDR2 SMNVEV come from the germline V gene (reference sequence). Study-level findings and limits: Researchers report that CD8+ T cells had, on average, more expanded clones than CD4+.

The protocol was immunoSEQ multiplex PCR, while the TCRdb copy is restricted to in-frame clones and leaves out a portion. The table records roughly 50,000 clones, less than 95% of them present only once. With regard to this clone: As yet, its antigen is unknown.

The sequence was obtained from an adult with an advanced solid tumor such as melanoma, head and neck, liver or kidney cancer. This rearrangement joins TRBV27 to TRBJ2-1, with D unresolved. The sample here was CD4+ or CD8+ T cells sorted from blood, taken in a trial of the OX40 agonist ivuxolimab. The CDR3 bases are TGTGCCAGCAGTTTGGCTGGGAACTACAATGAGCAGTTCTTC. Translating it yields CASSLAGNYNEQFF.